The 24 T cell receptor beta chains given below trace back to one sample, sequenced in a study of blood T cell repertoires in COVID-19. Sequencing used immunoSEQ multiplex PCR; TCRdb keeps in-frame clones, though not all of them. This repertoire shows some 150,000 clones, about 86% found once; its top ten account for about 8.4%. Sample: peripheral blood. The receptors were sampled from a woman aged 55-69 years with active or convalescent COVID-19.

V and J are TRBV11-2 and TRBJ1-1; D call uncertain. The V and J ends lost 1 base and 6 bases respectively, with 3 bases between them. This CDR3 has 11 residues. The germline V gene encodes CDR1 SGHAT and CDR2 FQNNGV. This CDR3 is CASSLGPEAFF. As DNA, the CDR3 is TGTGCCAGCAGCTTAGGGCCTGAAGCTTTCTTT.

The chain employs TRBV6-1 and TRBJ1-2, with D perhaps matching TRBD1 (6 bases). The germline V and J ends were trimmed by 2 bases and 4 bases, with 8 bases remaining between them. The CDR3 runs to 13 residues. Per the germline V gene, CDR1 is MNHNS and CDR2 is SASEGT. CDR3 amino acids: CASSEMDSYGYTF. The CDR3, as DNA: TGTGCCAGCAGTGAAATGGACAGCTATGGCTACACCTTC.

The chain couples TRBV9 to TRBJ1-3; D is uncertain. In germline, CDR1 is SGDLS, CDR2 YYNGEE. V lost 0 bases to trimming and J lost 4 bases, with 5 bases between them. The CDR3 is 13 amino acids. The CDR3 DNA reads as TGTGCCAGCAGCGTAGTTGGCGGAAACACCATATATTTT. This encodes CASSVVGGNTIYF.

This clone showed up just once. The V gene is TRBV4-1, the J gene TRBJ1-6; unclear D gene. V lost 6 bases to trimming and J lost 7 bases, with 10 bases between them. Per the germline V gene, CDR1 is MGHRA and CDR2 is YSYEKL. This CDR3 is built from 13 residues. The CDR3 region is CASSTAWNSPLHF. The DNA of the CDR3 is TGCGCCAGCAGTACAGCCTGGAATTCACCCCTCCACTTT.

This chain uses TRBV2 with TRBJ2-2; 7 nucleotides match TRBD2. There are 15 residues in the CDR3. Losses at the gene ends were 7 bases for V and 3 bases for J; bases not matched to a gene: 8. In germline, CDR1 is SNHLY, CDR2 FYNNEI. In DNA, the CDR3 is TGTGCCAGCATTTTAAATGGGGGGGACACCGGGGAGCTGTTTTTT. Amino acids: CASILNGGDTGELFF.

The genes are TRBV28 and TRBJ2-3, with 7 bases lining up with TRBD1. This CDR3 spans 15 amino acids. Trimming removed 6 bases from V and 3 bases from J; junction bases left unmatched: 9. Germline lookup yields CDR1 MDHEN and CDR2 SYDVKM. Here the CDR3 reads CASRKQGLETDTQYF. The CDR3 region has the DNA TGTGCCAGCAGGAAACAGGGGTTAGAGACAGATACGCAGTATTTT.

The chain is built from TRBV2 and TRBJ2-7; a weak D match, TRBD1 (6 bases). The CDR3 totals 13 residues. The germline V gene has CDR1 SNHLY and CDR2 FYNNEI. Trimming stripped 8 bases from V and 7 bases from J, with 18 bases between. The CDR3 nucleotides are TGTGCCAGCGGGGAGACAGGCCTGGGAGAGCAGTACGTC. This sequence encodes CASGETGLGEQYV.

The chain employs TRBV19 and TRBJ2-2; D is ambiguous. CDR1 LNHDA and CDR2 SQIVND come from the germline V gene (reference sequence). The germline V and J ends were trimmed by 6 bases and 5 bases, with 7 bases remaining between them. The CDR3 consists of 12 residues. CDR3 nucleotides: TGTGCCAGTAGATCCCGGACCGGGGAGCTGTTTTTT. Its protein product is CASRSRTGELFF.

The CDR3 region is CASSLDTVGQPQHF. CDR3 in DNA: TGTGCCAGCAGCTTAGATACCGTCGGTCAGCCCCAGCATTTT. This chain uses TRBV7-9 with TRBJ1-5; D unclear. CDR3 length: 14 residues. Trimming removed 1 base from V and 6 bases from J, with 10 bases in between. Germline V gene lookup returns CDR1 SEHNR and CDR2 FQNEAQ (reference sequence). The whole variable domain, filled in from reference TRBV7-9 and TRBJ1-5, reads DTGVSQNPRHKITKRGQNVTFRCDPISEHNRLYWYRQTLGQGPEFLTYFQNEAQLEKSRLLSDRFSAERPKGSFSTLEIQRTEQGDSAMYLCASSLDTVGQPQHFGDGTRLSIL.

J is TRBJ1-1 and V is TRBV28, with TRBD1 as a possible D gene (5 bases). This CDR3 contains 12 residues. V gave up 11 bases and J gave up 2 bases, with 12 bases separating them. In germline, CDR1 is MDHEN, CDR2 SYDVKM. The CDR3 loop is CAAATGNTEAFF. Here the CDR3 DNA reads TGTGCCGCGGCCACAGGAAACACTGAAGCTTTCTTT.

V usage is TRBV6-6 and J usage is TRBJ2-2, with 8 bases fitting TRBD2. The ends lost 4 bases at V and 5 bases at J; junction bases unmatched: 9. Germline V gene lookup returns CDR1 MNHNY and CDR2 SVGAGI (reference sequence). The CDR3 consists of 16 residues. CDR3 amino acids: CASSFQAGERTGELFF. The CDR3 DNA is TGTGCCAGCAGTTTCCAAGCGGGAGAGCGGACCGGGGAGCTGTTTTTT.

The chain combines TRBV6-2 or TRBV6-3 with TRBJ1-1; unclear D gene. Trimming removed 5 bases from V and 1 base from J, with 8 bases in between. CDR1 and CDR2 from the germline V gene are MNHEY and SVGEGT. This CDR3 has 13 amino acids. As DNA, the CDR3 is TGTGCCAGCAGTACCACAAGGAACACTGAAGCTTTCTTT. Protein sequence: CASSTTRNTEAFF.

The chain links TRBV2 to TRBJ2-7; TRBD2 matches at 7 bases. The CDR3 spans 11 residues. Germline values: CDR1 SNHLY, CDR2 FYNNEI. After removal of 8 bases from V and 4 bases from J, the junction contained 2 bases not matched to a gene. The CDR3 DNA sequence: TGTGCCAGCGGGGGGGGGTACGAGCAGTACTTC. Protein sequence: CASGGGYEQYF.

The gene calls are TRBV28 and TRBJ1-3; D perhaps matches TRBD1 (5 bases). V lost 6 bases to trimming and J lost 5 bases, with 11 bases between them. The germline CDR1 and CDR2 sequences are MDHEN and SYDVKM. CDR3 size: 13 residues. CDR3 loop: CASRQGPRNTIYF. Written as DNA, the CDR3 is TGTGCCAGCAGGCAGGGCCCCCGAAACACCATATATTTT.

This sequence joins TRBV7-8 and TRBJ1-2; the match to TRBD1 covers 9 bases. CDR1 and CDR2 from the germline V gene are SGHVS and FQNEAQ. The ends lost 0 bases at V and 6 bases at J; junction bases unmatched: 11. The CDR3 totals 17 residues. Here the CDR3 reads CASSLAATGGKVNGYTF. The CDR3 DNA follows: TGTGCCAGCAGCTTAGCGGCAACAGGGGGCAAGGTTAATGGCTACACCTTC.

This clone has only a few counts. The chain links TRBV10-3 to TRBJ1-5, with D maybe TRBD1 (6 bases). The germline V gene encodes CDR1 ENHRY and CDR2 SYGVKD. CDR3 length equals 18 residues. V was trimmed by 0 bases and J by 3 bases, leaving 18 bases between them. The CDR3 DNA reads TGTGCCATCAGTGAGTCGTATTTGCAGGGGCCAGACAATCAGCCCCAGCATTTT. Protein product: CAISESYLQGPDNQPQHF.

This clone was counted between two and nine times. The V gene is TRBV19, the J gene TRBJ1-5; no reliable D call. The germline gives CDR1 LNHDA, CDR2 SQIVND (reference sequence). The CDR3 has 17 residues. Trimming shortened V by 6 bases and J by 3 bases, and 21 bases separated the two germline ends. CDR3 sequence reads: CASSALDGGLLNQPQHF. The CDR3, as DNA: TGTGCCAGTAGCGCCCTCGATGGAGGGCTTCTCAATCAGCCCCAGCATTTT.

This rearrangement joins TRBV21-1 to TRBJ1-2. TRBV21-1 is a pseudogene. This CDR3 has 13 amino acids. As DNA, the CDR3 is TGTGCCAGCAGCAATGAGGGTTGGGATGGCTACACCTTC. It encodes CASSNEGWDGYTF.

The CDR3 here is CASTTSGGTQETQYF. The DNA of the CDR3 is TGTGCCAGCACCACTAGCGGGGGCACCCAAGAGACCCAGTACTTC. The J gene is TRBJ2-5, the V gene TRBV5-4, with 11 bases lining up with TRBD2. CDR3 size: 15 residues. V dropped 6 bases and J dropped 1; count of bases not matched to a gene: 5. The germline V gene has CDR1 SGHNT and CDR2 YYREEE (reference sequence).

The rearrangement joins TRBV2 to TRBJ2-1, with 9 bases matching TRBD2. The germline V gene has CDR1 SNHLY and CDR2 FYNNEI. CDR3 length: 15 amino acids. The V segment lost 0 bases and the J segment 6 bases; nucleotides outside the gene matches: 3. CDR3 bases: TGTGCCAGCAGTGAAGCGGCGGGGGGGCCCAATGAGCAGTTCTTC. It translates to CASSEAAGGPNEQFF.

About this clone itself: At one end the junction does not follow the germline gene, possibly because of a read error. This chain connects TRBV18 to TRBJ2-4, with D perhaps matching TRBD2 (6 bases). Germline-derived CDR1 and CDR2 are KGHSH and LQKENI. The length of the CDR3 is 12 residues. CDR3 sequence reads: CASSDTGLSLGF. Here the CDR3 DNA reads TGTGCCAGCTCGGATACGGGACTCTCCCTTGGGTTC.

The chain couples TRBV11-2 to TRBJ2-3; D is unclear. CDR1 is SGHAT and CDR2 is FQNNGV in the germline V gene. Trimming removed 0 bases from V and 2 bases from J, with 9 bases in between. This CDR3 comprises 15 residues. The CDR3: CASSLELVDTDTQYF. CDR3 nucleotides: TGTGCCAGCAGCTTAGAACTGGTCGACACAGATACGCAGTATTTT.

The chain combines TRBV10-2 with TRBJ1-2; D ambiguous. The V and J ends lost 6 bases and 0 bases respectively, with 17 bases between them. This CDR3 is built from 16 residues. The germline V gene has CDR1 WSHSY and CDR2 SAAADI. CDR3 sequence (DNA): TGCGCCAGCAGCCCCCCAGTCTGGAGAGCTAACTATGGCTACACCTTC. Its protein product is CASSPPVWRANYGYTF.

This clone was recorded only once. V gene TRBV6-2 or TRBV6-3 combines with J gene TRBJ2-1, with D perhaps TRBD1 (6 bases). The germline gives CDR1 MNHEY, CDR2 SVGEGT. With 5 bases removed from V and 4 bases from J, the gap between germline ends came to 12 bases. The length of the CDR3 is 14 residues. The CDR3 spells CASSKGTPYNEQFF. CDR3 sequence (DNA): TGTGCCAGCAGTAAAGGGACACCTTACAATGAGCAGTTCTTC.